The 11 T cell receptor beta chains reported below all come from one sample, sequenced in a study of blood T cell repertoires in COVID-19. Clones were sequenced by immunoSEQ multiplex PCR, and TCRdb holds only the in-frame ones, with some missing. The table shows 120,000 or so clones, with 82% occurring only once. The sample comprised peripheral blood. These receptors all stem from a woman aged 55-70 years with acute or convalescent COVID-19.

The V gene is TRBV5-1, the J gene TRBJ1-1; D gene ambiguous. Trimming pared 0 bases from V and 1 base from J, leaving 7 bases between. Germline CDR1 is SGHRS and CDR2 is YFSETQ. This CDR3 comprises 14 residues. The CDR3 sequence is CASSLGNTNTEAFF. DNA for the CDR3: TGCGCCAGCAGCTTGGGAAACACGAACACTGAAGCTTTCTTT.

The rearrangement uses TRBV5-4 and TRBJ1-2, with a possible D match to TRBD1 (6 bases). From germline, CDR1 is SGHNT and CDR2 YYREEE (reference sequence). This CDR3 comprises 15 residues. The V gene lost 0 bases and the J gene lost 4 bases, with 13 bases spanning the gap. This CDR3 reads CASSLALGQLYGYTF. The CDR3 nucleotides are TGTGCCAGCAGCTTGGCCCTTGGACAGCTCTATGGCTACACCTTC.

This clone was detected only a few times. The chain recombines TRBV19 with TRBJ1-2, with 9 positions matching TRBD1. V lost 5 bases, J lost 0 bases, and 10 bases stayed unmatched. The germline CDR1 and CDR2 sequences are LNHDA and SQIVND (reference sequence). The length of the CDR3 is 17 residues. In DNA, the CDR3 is TGTGCCAGTAGTCGTCGGGACAGGGTAAAGGCTAACTATGGCTACACCTTC. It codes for CASSRRDRVKANYGYTF.

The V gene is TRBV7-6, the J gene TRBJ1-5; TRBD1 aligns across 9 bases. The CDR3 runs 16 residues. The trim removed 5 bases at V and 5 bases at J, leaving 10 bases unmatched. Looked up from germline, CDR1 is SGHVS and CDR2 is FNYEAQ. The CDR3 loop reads CASSPKARDRDQPQHF. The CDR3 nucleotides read TGTGCCAGCAGCCCGAAGGCCAGGGACAGGGATCAGCCCCAGCATTTT. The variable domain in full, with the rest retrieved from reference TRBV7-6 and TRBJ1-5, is GAGVSQSPRYKVTKRGQDVALRCDPISGHVSLYWYRQALGQGPEFLTYFNYEAQQDKSGLPNDRFSAERPEGSISTLTIQRTEQRDSAMYRCASSPKARDRDQPQHFGDGTRLSIL.

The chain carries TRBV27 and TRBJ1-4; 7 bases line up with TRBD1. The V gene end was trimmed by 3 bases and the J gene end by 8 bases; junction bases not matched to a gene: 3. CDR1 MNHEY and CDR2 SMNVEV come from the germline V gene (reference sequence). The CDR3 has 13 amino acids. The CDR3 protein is CASSFRGLEKLFF. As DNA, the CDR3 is TGTGCCAGCAGTTTCAGGGGGTTAGAAAAACTGTTTTTT.

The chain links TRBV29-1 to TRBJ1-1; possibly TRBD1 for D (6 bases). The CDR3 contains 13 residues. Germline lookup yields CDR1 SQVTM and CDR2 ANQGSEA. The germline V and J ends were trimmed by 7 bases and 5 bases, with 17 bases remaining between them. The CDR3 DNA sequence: TGCAGCGGGCGACGGGGGGCGGGAACTGAAGCTTTCTTT. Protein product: CSGRRGAGTEAFF.

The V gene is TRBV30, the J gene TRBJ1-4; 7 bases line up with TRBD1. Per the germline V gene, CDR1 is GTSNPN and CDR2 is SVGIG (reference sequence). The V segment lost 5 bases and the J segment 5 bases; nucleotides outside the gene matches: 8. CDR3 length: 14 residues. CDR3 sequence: CAWRRTGLNEKLFF. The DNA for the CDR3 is TGTGCCTGGCGTCGGACAGGCTTGAATGAAAAACTGTTTTTT.

The chain's CDR3 is CASSDQSNQPQHF. CDR3 bases: TGTGCCAGCAGTGACCAGAGCAATCAGCCCCAGCATTTT. V is TRBV6-1 and J is TRBJ1-5; D remains ambiguous. V dropped 3 bases and J dropped 1 base, with 4 bases sitting between them. The CDR3 spans 13 residues. Germline assignment: CDR1 MNHNS and CDR2 SASEGT.

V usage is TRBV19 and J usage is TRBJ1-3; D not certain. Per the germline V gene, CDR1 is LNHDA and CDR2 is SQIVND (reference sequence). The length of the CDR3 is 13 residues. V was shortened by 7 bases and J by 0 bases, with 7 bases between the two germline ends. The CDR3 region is CASNPFSGNTIYF. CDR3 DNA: TGTGCCAGTAATCCCTTCTCTGGAAACACCATATATTTT.

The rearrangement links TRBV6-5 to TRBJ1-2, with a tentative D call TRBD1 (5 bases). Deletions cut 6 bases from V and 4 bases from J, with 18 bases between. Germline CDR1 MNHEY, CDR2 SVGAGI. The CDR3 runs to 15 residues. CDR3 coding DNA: TGTGCCAGCAGATCCCTTAGGGGCGCAGTCTATGGCTACACCTTC. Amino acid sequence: CASRSLRGAVYGYTF.

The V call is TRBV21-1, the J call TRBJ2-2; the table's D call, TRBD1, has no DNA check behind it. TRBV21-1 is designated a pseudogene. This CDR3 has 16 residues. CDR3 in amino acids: CASSKDTGGETGELFF. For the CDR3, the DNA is TGTGCCAGCAGCAAAGATACAGGGGGCGAAACCGGGGAGCTGTTTTTT.